This TCR beta chain was profiled in a study of tumor-infiltrating lymphocytes in localized non-small cell lung cancer. Only in-frame clones appear in the TCRdb table, and some are missing; sequencing was by immunoSEQ multiplex PCR. The profile covers approximately 13,000 clones, with 60% to 85% appearing a single time and about 12% taken by the ten largest. Study-level points and caveats: TCRbeta sequencing showed higher T cell infiltration in tumors than uninvolved lung.

As concerns this clone: Its antigen remains unknown.

The TCR was taken from a human donor with non-small cell lung cancer. Material: lung tumor tissue.

CDR3 residues: CASSFRLAAVNEQFF. DNA for the CDR3: TGTGCCAGCAGCTTTCGGTTAGCGGCTGTTAATGAGCAGTTCTTC. The V gene is TRBV7-2, the J gene TRBJ2-1; D perhaps matches TRBD2 (6 bases). The CDR3 spans 15 residues. Per germline, CDR1 SGHTA and CDR2 FQGNSA. V gave up 3 bases and J gave up 7 bases, with 16 bases separating them. The full variable domain, with the rest looked up from reference TRBV7-2 and TRBJ2-1, is GAGVSQSPSNKVTEKGKDVELRCDPISGHTALYWYRQSLGQGLEFLIYFQGNSAPDKSGLPSDRFSAERTGGSVSTLTIQRTQQEDSAVYLCASSFRLAAVNEQFFGPGTRLTVL.